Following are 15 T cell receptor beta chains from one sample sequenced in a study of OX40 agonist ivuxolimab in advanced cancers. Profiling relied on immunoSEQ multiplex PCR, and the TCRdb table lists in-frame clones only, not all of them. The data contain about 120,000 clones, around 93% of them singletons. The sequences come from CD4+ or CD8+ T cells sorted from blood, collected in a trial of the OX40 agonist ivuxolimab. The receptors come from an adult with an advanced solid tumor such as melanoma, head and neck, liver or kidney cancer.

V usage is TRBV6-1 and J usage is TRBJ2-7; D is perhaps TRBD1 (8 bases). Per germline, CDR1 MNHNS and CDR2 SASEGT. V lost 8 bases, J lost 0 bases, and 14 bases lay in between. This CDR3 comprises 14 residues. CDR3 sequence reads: CASLQGGSSYEQYF. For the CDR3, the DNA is TGTGCCAGCTTACAGGGGGGGTCCTCCTACGAGCAGTACTTC.

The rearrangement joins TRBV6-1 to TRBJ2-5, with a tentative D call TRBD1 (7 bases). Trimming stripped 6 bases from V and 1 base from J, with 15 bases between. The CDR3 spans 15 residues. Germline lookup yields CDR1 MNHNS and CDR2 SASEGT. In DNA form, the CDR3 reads TGTGCCAGCAGCCCCTCCCAGGGGGGCCAAGAGACCCAGTACTTC. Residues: CASSPSQGGQETQYF.

The CDR3 loop is CASSLVAGGHNEQFF. The CDR3 bases are TGTGCCAGCAGCTTGGTTGCGGGAGGCCACAATGAGCAGTTCTTC. This sequence joins TRBV5-6 and TRBJ2-1; 8 nucleotides match TRBD2. Trimming took 0 bases from V and 5 from J; bases not matched to a gene: 4. Germline V gene data show CDR1 as SGHDT and CDR2 as YYEEEE. This CDR3 contains 15 residues.

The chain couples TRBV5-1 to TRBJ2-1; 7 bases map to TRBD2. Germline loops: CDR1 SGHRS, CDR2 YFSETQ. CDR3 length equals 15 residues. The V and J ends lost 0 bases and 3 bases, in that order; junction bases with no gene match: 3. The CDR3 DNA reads TGCGCCAGCAGCTTGGAGGCTAGCGGCTACAATGAGCAGTTCTTC. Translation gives CASSLEASGYNEQFF.

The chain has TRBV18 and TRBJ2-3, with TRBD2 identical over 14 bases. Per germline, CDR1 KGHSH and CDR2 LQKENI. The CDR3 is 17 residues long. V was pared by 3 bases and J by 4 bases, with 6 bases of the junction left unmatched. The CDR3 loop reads CASSPAGLAGGSDTQYF. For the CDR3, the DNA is TGTGCCAGCTCACCCGCCGGACTAGCGGGGGGTTCAGATACGCAGTATTTT.

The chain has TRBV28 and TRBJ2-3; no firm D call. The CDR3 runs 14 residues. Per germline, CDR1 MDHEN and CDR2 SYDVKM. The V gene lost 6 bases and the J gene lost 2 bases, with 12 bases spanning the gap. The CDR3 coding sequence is TGTGCCAGCAGGGGTACCCCTATCACAGATACGCAGTATTTT. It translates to CASRGTPITDTQYF.

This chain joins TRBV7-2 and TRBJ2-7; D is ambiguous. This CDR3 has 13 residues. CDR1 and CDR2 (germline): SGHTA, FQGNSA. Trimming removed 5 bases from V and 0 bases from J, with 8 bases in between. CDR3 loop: CASSPAASYEQYF. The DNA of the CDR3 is TGTGCCAGCAGCCCAGCTGCCTCCTACGAGCAGTACTTC. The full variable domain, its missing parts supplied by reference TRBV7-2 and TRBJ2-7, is GAGVSQSPSNKVTEKGKDVELRCDPISGHTALYWYRQSLGQGLEFLIYFQGNSAPDKSGLPSDRFSAERTGGSVSTLTIQRTQQEDSAVYLCASSPAASYEQYFGPGTRLTVT.

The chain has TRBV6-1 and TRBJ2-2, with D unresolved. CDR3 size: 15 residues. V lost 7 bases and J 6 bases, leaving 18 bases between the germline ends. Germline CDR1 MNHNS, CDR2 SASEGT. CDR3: CASMKERSGAGELFF. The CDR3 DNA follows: TGTGCCAGCATGAAGGAACGGAGTGGTGCCGGGGAGCTGTTTTTT.

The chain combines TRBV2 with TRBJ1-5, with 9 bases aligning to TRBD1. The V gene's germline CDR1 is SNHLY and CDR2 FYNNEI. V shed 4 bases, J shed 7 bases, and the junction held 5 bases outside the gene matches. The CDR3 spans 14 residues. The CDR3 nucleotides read TGTGCCAGCAGTGTCGGACAGGGGAGGCAGCCCCAGCATTTT. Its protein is CASSVGQGRQPQHF.

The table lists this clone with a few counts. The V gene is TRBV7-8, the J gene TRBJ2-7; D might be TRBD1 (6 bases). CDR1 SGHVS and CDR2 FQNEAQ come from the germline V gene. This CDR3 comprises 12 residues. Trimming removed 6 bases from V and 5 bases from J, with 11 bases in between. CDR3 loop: CASRLAGDEQYF. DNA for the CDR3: TGTGCCAGCAGGCTAGCAGGGGACGAGCAGTACTTC.

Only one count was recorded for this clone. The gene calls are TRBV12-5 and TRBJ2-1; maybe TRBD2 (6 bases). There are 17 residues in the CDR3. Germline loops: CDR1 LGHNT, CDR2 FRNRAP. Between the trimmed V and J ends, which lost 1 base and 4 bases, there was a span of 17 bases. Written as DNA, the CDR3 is TGTGCTAGTGGTTTGGGAACTTCTGGCGGGAATTACAATGAGCAGTTCTTC. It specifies CASGLGTSGGNYNEQFF.

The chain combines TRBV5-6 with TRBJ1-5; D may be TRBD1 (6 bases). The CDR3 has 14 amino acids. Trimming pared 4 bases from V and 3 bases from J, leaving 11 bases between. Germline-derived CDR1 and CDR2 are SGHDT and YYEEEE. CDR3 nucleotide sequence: TGTGCCAGCAGCCTTTACAGGGTCAATCAGCCCCAGCATTTT. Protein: CASSLYRVNQPQHF.

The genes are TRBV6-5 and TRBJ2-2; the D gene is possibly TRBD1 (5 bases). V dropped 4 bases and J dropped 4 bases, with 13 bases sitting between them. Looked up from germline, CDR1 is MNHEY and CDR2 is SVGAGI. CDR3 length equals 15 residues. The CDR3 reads CASSLAGWSTGELFF. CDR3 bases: TGTGCCAGCAGTTTGGCAGGGTGGAGCACCGGGGAGCTGTTTTTT.

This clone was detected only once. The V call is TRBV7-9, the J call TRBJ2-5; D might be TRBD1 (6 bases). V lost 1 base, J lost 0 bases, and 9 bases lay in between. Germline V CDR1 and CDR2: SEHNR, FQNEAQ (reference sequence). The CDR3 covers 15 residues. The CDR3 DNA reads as TGTGCCAGCAGCTTAGGGACAGCTTACCAAGAGACCCAGTACTTC. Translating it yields CASSLGTAYQETQYF.

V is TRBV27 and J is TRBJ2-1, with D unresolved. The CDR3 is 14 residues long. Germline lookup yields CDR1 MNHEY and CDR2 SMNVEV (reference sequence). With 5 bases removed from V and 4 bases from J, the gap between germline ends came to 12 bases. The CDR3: CASSAGPVYNEQFF. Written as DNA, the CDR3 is TGTGCCAGCAGTGCCGGGCCAGTATACAATGAGCAGTTCTTC.